The 28 T cell receptor beta chains below were found in one sample sequenced in a study of blood T cell repertoires in COVID-19. Method: immunoSEQ multiplex PCR; TCRdb's copy keeps in-frame clones and lacks some. The sample has about 33,000 clones, about 90% seen once; the top ten hold around 6.6%. Material for sequencing was peripheral blood. The receptor source for this set is a human donor in a cohort sampled during active COVID-19.

CDR3 coding DNA: TGTGCCAGCAACAGGGCCCTCAATGAGCAGTTCTTC. It yields the protein CASNRALNEQFF. The V call is TRBV2, the J call TRBJ2-1, with D possibly being TRBD1 (6 bases). The V gene's germline CDR1 is SNHLY and CDR2 FYNNEI. V lost 7 bases and J lost 6, with 10 bases in between. The CDR3 has 12 residues.

The chain employs TRBV6-2 or TRBV6-3 and TRBJ2-5, with 9 bases fitting TRBD1. V gave up 2 bases and J gave up 4 bases; unmatched junction bases: 14. Germline lookup yields CDR1 MNHEY and CDR2 SVGEGT. The CDR3 is 18 amino acids. The CDR3 is CASSYVTRPGTGRETQYF. CDR3 nucleotides: TGTGCCAGCAGTTACGTAACCCGCCCCGGGACAGGGAGAGAGACCCAGTACTTC.

The CDR3 coding sequence is TGTGCCAGCAGCTTAGAGGGGGGGATAGGCGAGCAGTACTTC. Translated: CASSLEGGIGEQYF. This chain connects TRBV7-9 to TRBJ2-7; tentative D call: TRBD2 (7 bases). The CDR3 runs to 14 residues. V lost 1 base and J 6 bases, leaving 13 bases between the germline ends. Germline values: CDR1 SEHNR, CDR2 FQNEAQ (reference sequence).

This clone has more than one count but fewer than ten. This chain joins TRBV5-4 and TRBJ2-7, with TRBD1 as a possible D gene (5 bases). The V end lost 0 bases, the J end lost 0 bases, and 13 bases lay between the germline ends. The germline gives CDR1 SGHNT, CDR2 YYREEE (reference sequence). The CDR3 runs to 16 residues. DNA for the CDR3: TGTGCCAGCAGCTTGGGGGGCAGGGTCAGCTCCTACGAGCAGTACTTC. The encoded protein is CASSLGGRVSSYEQYF.

This clone appeared a few times. The rearrangement joins TRBV7-8 to TRBJ1-3, with a weak D call TRBD1 (6 bases). Germline-derived CDR1 and CDR2 are SGHVS and FQNEAQ. The CDR3 sequence is 14 residues long. V was clipped by 3 bases and J by 4 bases, with 10 bases between them. In DNA form, the CDR3 reads TGTGCCAGCAGCTTTACAGGGTACGGAAACACCATATATTTT. As protein: CASSFTGYGNTIYF.

The chain links TRBV18 to TRBJ2-7; D may be TRBD1 (5 bases). This CDR3 region has 14 residues. Germline V gene data show CDR1 as KGHSH and CDR2 as LQKENI. V was pared by 4 bases and J by 3 bases, with 13 bases between. The chain's CDR3 is CASSLTPGFYEQYF. CDR3 DNA: TGTGCCAGCTCACTTACTCCAGGGTTCTACGAGCAGTACTTC.

The J gene is TRBJ2-1, the V gene TRBV28, with D possibly matching TRBD1 (6 bases). V shed 6 bases and J shed 3 bases, with 6 bases lying between them. The CDR3 is 12 amino acids. Germline loops: CDR1 MDHEN, CDR2 SYDVKM. The CDR3, as DNA: TGTGCCAGCAGACAGGGCTACAATGAGCAGTTCTTC. Translating gives CASRQGYNEQFF.

This clone has more than one count but fewer than ten. The rearrangement uses TRBV4-3 and TRBJ2-6, with D possibly being TRBD2 (6 bases). This CDR3 has 16 residues. The V gene's germline CDR1 is LGHNA and CDR2 YSLEER. The V and J ends lost 2 bases and 3 bases respectively, with 11 bases between them. CDR3 in amino acids: CASSQYGSGGANVLTF. Here the CDR3 DNA reads TGCGCCAGCAGCCAATACGGGAGTGGTGGGGCCAACGTCCTGACTTTC.

V is TRBV7-3 and J is TRBJ2-5; D remains ambiguous. Trimming cost V 5 bases and J 4 bases, with 5 bases left between them. Germline loops: CDR1 SGHTA, CDR2 FQGTGA. This CDR3 is 11 amino acids long. The CDR3 DNA is TGTGCCAGCAGCCCCTTAGAGACCCAGTACTTC. Its protein is CASSPLETQYF.

The genes are TRBV28 and TRBJ2-3, with 9 nucleotides matching TRBD1. Germline V gives CDR1 MDHEN, CDR2 SYDVKM. The CDR3 is 17 residues long. V lost 5 bases and J lost 2; bases outside the gene matches: 11. CDR3 amino acids: CASSPLHRGPLTDTQYF. The CDR3 region has the DNA TGTGCCAGCAGTCCCCTTCACAGGGGGCCCCTCACAGATACGCAGTATTTT.

The V gene is TRBV7-6, the J gene TRBJ2-1, with 8 bases that match TRBD2. This CDR3 contains 15 residues. With 5 bases clipped from V and 4 bases from J, the junction kept 7 bases outside the gene matches. Germline-derived CDR1 and CDR2 are SGHVS and FNYEAQ. For the CDR3, the DNA is TGTGCCAGCAGCGTCACTAGCGGCTTATACAATGAGCAGTTCTTC. Its translation is CASSVTSGLYNEQFF.

The chain combines TRBV3-1 (or the pseudogene TRBV3-2) with TRBJ2-1, with 13 bases matching TRBD2. The CDR3 sequence is 15 residues long. From germline, CDR1 is LGHDT and CDR2 YNNKEL (reference sequence). Trimming took 4 bases from V and 4 from J; bases not matched to a gene: 1. The CDR3 loop reads CASSRGLAGYNEQFF. CDR3 coding DNA: TGTGCCAGCAGCCGGGGACTAGCGGGGTACAATGAGCAGTTCTTC.

The rearrangement links TRBV7-6 to TRBJ2-7; 10 bases agree with TRBD2. This CDR3 spans 18 amino acids. Germline V CDR1 and CDR2: SGHVS, FNYEAQ. The V segment lost 5 bases and the J segment 5 bases; nucleotides outside the gene matches: 18. This CDR3 is CASSPRPLFTSGVDEQYF. The CDR3 DNA reads TGTGCCAGCAGCCCTCGTCCTCTTTTTACTAGCGGGGTTGACGAGCAGTACTTC.

The chain couples TRBV11-2 to TRBJ2-2; D might be TRBD1 (5 bases). The CDR3 has 14 amino acids. V lost 3 bases, J lost 4 bases, and 9 bases lay in between. Germline CDR1 is SGHAT and CDR2 is FQNNGV. CDR3 in amino acids: CASSLGRFTGELFF. The CDR3 DNA reads TGTGCCAGCAGCTTGGGGCGATTCACCGGGGAGCTGTTTTTT.

The chain combines TRBV19 with TRBJ1-5, with 7 bases matching TRBD1. The CDR3 spans 16 residues. CDR1 and CDR2 (germline): LNHDA, SQIVND (reference sequence). V trimming: 7 bases; J trimming: 3 bases; junction bases outside the gene matches: 12. The CDR3 region is CASTRGRDRANQPQHF. DNA for the CDR3: TGTGCCAGTACCCGCGGCCGAGACAGGGCCAATCAGCCCCAGCATTTT.

This clone was seen a single time. The chain carries TRBV5-4 and TRBJ2-7; a weak D match, TRBD2 (5 bases). The CDR3 totals 18 residues. CDR1 SGHNT and CDR2 YYREEE come from the germline V gene (reference sequence). The V gene lost 5 bases and the J gene lost 9 bases, with 33 bases spanning the gap. CDR3 loop: CASSPLEGWAELEGGQYF. As DNA, the CDR3 is TGTGCCAGCAGTCCCCTTGAGGGCTGGGCTGAGTTAGAGGGCGGGCAGTACTTC.

V usage is TRBV2 and J usage is TRBJ1-5, with D maybe TRBD1 (5 bases). CDR1 and CDR2 from the germline V gene are SNHLY and FYNNEI. CDR3 length: 19 residues. The germline V and J ends were trimmed by 5 bases and 3 bases, with 26 bases remaining between them. In DNA form, the CDR3 reads TGTGCCAGCAGTTACTACGCCGGGGCGGGGAGGATTGCCAATCAGCCCCAGCATTTT. Translated: CASSYYAGAGRIANQPQHF.

This chain uses TRBV19 with TRBJ2-7; D may be TRBD1 (5 bases). V lost 5 bases and J 0 bases, leaving 11 bases between the germline ends. Germline V gives CDR1 LNHDA, CDR2 SQIVND (reference sequence). The CDR3 totals 14 residues. The CDR3 bases are TGTGCCAGTAGTGCTAGACAGAGCTCCTACGAGCAGTACTTC. Translated, it gives CASSARQSSYEQYF.

The V gene is TRBV6-5, the J gene TRBJ2-7; D uncertain. From germline, CDR1 is MNHEY and CDR2 SVGAGI. CDR3 length: 15 amino acids. Trimming pared 5 bases from V and 2 bases from J, leaving 16 bases between. The CDR3 is CASSRNPAGTYEQYF. In nucleotides, the CDR3 is TGTGCCAGCAGTCGAAATCCTGCAGGCACCTACGAGCAGTACTTC.

V and J are TRBV23-1 and TRBJ2-4, with D hard to call. TRBV23-1 is assigned to the ORF class and has an uncertain function. The CDR3 totals 16 residues. V was trimmed by 7 bases and J by 0 bases, leaving 16 bases between them. CDR3 in DNA: TGCGCCAGCACAATGGTATCCTCGGTAGCCAAAAACATTCAGTACTTC. It codes for CASTMVSSVAKNIQYF.

The chain couples TRBV7-2 to TRBJ1-5, with 8 nucleotides matching TRBD1. The CDR3 is 14 amino acids. J was trimmed by 4 bases and V by 5 bases; bases with no gene match: 4. CDR1 and CDR2 from the germline V gene are SGHTA and FQGNSA. The CDR3 DNA reads TGTGCCAGCAGCCCAAACAGGGGGAATCAGCCCCAGCATTTT. It is translated as CASSPNRGNQPQHF.

This chain connects TRBV2 to TRBJ1-5, with TRBD1 identical over 7 bases. With 6 bases clipped from V and 4 bases from J, the junction kept 12 bases outside the gene matches. From germline, CDR1 is SNHLY and CDR2 FYNNEI. The CDR3 covers 16 residues. The CDR3 DNA follows: TGTGCCAGCAGGGGAAACAGGGGTTCGGGAAATCAGCCCCAGCATTTT. It translates to CASRGNRGSGNQPQHF.

The chain combines TRBV10-1 with TRBJ2-1, with unresolved D. Trimming took off 3 bases at V and 9 bases at J, with 9 bases between the two ends. Germline V gene lookup returns CDR1 WNHNN and CDR2 SYGVQD (reference sequence). This CDR3 is 12 amino acids long. The CDR3 nucleotides read TGCGCCAGCAGTGATAGAGTTTGTGAGCAGTTCTTC. Translated: CASSDRVCEQFF.

The chain joins TRBV6-5 to TRBJ2-1; TRBD2 is a possible D gene (5 bases). Trimming stripped 0 bases from V and 7 bases from J, with 13 bases between. Germline lookup yields CDR1 MNHEY and CDR2 SVGAGI. This CDR3 is 15 amino acids long. The CDR3 region has the DNA TGTGCCAGCAGTTACTCTCGGGGAAGGAGAAATGAGCAGTTCTTC. Translated: CASSYSRGRRNEQFF.

The chain recombines TRBV7-9 with TRBJ1-1; D not resolved. Germline V gene data show CDR1 as SEHNR and CDR2 as FQNEAQ (reference sequence). The V end was cut by 5 bases, the J end by 0 bases, with 7 bases between. The CDR3 consists of 13 residues. The CDR3 protein is CASSPRMNTEAFF. The CDR3, as DNA: TGTGCCAGCAGCCCGAGAATGAACACTGAAGCTTTCTTT.

The V and J genes are TRBV11-2 and TRBJ2-2; 7 positions agree with TRBD2. Germline assignment: CDR1 SGHAT and CDR2 FQNNGV. The V gene end was trimmed by 3 bases and the J gene end by 4 bases; junction bases not matched to a gene: 5. CDR3 length equals 15 residues. The CDR3 DNA is TGTGCCAGCAGCTTTGCGGGGGATTCCACCGGGGAGCTGTTTTTT. Amino acids: CASSFAGDSTGELFF.

A single count supports this clone. The chain uses TRBV9 and TRBJ1-1; D gene uncertain. V dropped 1 base and J dropped 10 bases, with 20 bases sitting between them. CDR1 is SGDLS and CDR2 is YYNGEE in the germline V gene. The CDR3 covers 15 residues. Here the CDR3 DNA reads TGTGCCAGCAGCGTAACAGAGTTGGGAGTCACAGCAGCTTTCTTT. This sequence encodes CASSVTELGVTAAFF.

The chain employs TRBV9 and TRBJ2-2; 11 bases agree with TRBD1. V gave up 6 bases and J gave up 7 bases; unmatched junction bases: 5. This CDR3 contains 14 residues. Germline assignment: CDR1 SGDLS and CDR2 YYNGEE. DNA for the CDR3: TGTGCCAGCACCGGACAGGGGGCTCTCGGGGAGCTGTTTTTT. This codes for CASTGQGALGELFF.